This T cell receptor beta chain was sequenced for a study of CD8+ T cells in alopecia areata. Sequencing used cDNA as its template, made by extracting RNA and reverse transcribing it. Repertoires were generated with immunoSEQ multiplex PCR, while TCRdb's copy carries only in-frame clones and drops some. The profile shows roughly 8,000 clones, 70% to 85% of them singletons. This clone was recorded a few times. Its antigen remains unknown. CD4+ cells from about five patients underwent sorting into CD25+CD127- cells. Obtained from alopecia areata patients were lesional scalp punch biopsies along with peripheral blood. This CDR3 region has 13 residues. Trimming stripped 7 bases from V and 2 bases from J, with 9 bases between. Germline V lookup: CDR1 LNHDA, CDR2 SQIVND (reference sequence). Study outcomes and limitations: Clonality in lesional scalp, especially alopecia totalis/universalis, exceeded that of normal scalp. Between patients, shared TCR sequences were less clear than in mice. This was possibly due in part to HLA diversity in the patient population.

This chain uses TRBV19 with TRBJ1-5; D is uncertain. Specimen: CD4+ Tregs sorted from blood. The sequence was collected from a human donor with alopecia areata. This chain's CDR3 is CASTGVRNQPQHF. Written as DNA, the CDR3 is TGTGCCAGTACCGGGGTTCGCAATCAGCCCCAGCATTTT.